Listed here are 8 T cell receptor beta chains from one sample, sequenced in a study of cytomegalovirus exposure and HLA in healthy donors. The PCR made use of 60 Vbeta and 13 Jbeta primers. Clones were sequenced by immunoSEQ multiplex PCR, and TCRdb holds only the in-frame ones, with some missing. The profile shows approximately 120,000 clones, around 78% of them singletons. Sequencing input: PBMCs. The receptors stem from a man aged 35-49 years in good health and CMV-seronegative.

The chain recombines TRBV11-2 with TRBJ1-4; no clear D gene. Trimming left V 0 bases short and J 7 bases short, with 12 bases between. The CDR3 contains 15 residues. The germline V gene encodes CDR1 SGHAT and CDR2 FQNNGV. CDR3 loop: CASSLDAVVVEKLFF. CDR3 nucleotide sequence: TGTGCCAGCAGCTTAGATGCAGTCGTTGTTGAAAAACTGTTTTTT.

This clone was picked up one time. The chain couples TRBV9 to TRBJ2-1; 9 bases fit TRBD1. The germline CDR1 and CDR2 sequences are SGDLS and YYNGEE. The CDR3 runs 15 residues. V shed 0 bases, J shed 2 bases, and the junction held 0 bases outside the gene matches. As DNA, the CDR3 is TGTGCCAGCAGCGTAGGGACAGGGGCCTACAATGAGCAGTTCTTC. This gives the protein CASSVGTGAYNEQFF.

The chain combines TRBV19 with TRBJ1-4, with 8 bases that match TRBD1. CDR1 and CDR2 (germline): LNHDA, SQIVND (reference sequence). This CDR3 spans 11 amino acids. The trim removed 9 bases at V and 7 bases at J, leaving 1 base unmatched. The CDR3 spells CASDRGEKLFF. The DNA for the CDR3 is TGTGCCAGCGACAGGGGTGAAAAACTGTTTTTT.

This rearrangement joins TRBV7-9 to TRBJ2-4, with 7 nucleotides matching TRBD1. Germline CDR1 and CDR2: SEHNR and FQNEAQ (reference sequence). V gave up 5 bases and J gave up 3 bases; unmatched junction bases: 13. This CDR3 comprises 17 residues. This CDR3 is CASSRQGWGLGKNIQYF. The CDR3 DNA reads TGTGCCAGCAGCCGACAGGGTTGGGGTCTTGGCAAAAACATTCAGTACTTC.

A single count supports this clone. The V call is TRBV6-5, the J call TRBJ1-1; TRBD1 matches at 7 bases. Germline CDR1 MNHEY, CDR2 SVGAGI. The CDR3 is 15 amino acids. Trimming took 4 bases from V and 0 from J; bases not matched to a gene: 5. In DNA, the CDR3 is TGTGCCAGCAGTTCCTCGGGACAGATGAACACTGAAGCTTTCTTT. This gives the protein CASSSSGQMNTEAFF.

CDR3 nucleotide sequence: TGTGCCAGCAGCCAAGATGTTCGGGCGGGGGGTAGGTCGGAGCAGTACTTC. Protein sequence: CASSQDVRAGGRSEQYF. This chain joins TRBV4-2 and TRBJ2-7, with 8 positions matching TRBD2. The CDR3 length is 17 residues. Trimming cost V 0 bases and J 7 bases; bases outside gene matches: 14. Looked up from germline, CDR1 is LGHNA and CDR2 is YNFKEQ.

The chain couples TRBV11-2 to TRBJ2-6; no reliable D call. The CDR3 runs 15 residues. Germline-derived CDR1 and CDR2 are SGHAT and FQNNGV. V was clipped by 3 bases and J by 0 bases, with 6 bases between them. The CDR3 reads CASSFTSSGANVLTF. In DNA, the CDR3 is TGTGCCAGCAGCTTTACAAGCTCTGGGGCCAACGTCCTGACTTTC.

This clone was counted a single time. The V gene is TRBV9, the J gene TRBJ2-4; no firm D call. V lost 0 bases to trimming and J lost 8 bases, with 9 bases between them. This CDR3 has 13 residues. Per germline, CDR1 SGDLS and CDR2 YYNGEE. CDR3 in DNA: TGTGCCAGCAGCGTAGGGGCCCAGGACATTCAGTACTTC. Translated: CASSVGAQDIQYF. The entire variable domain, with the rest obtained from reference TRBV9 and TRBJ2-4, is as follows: DSGVTQTPKHLITATGQRVTLRCSPRSGDLSVYWYQQSLDQGLQFLIQYYNGEERAKGNILERFSAQQFPDLHSELNLSSLELGDSALYFCASSVGAQDIQYFGAGTRLSVL.